The entry that follows covers one TCR beta chain sequence. Measured with immunoSEQ multiplex PCR; TCRdb has only the in-frame clones, and not every one. Among under 300,000 clones listed, about nine tenths were seen once. This sample stems from a study of blood T cell repertoires in COVID-19. Across the whole study: Whether acute or convalescent, the COVID-19 samples came from the United States, Italy and Spain. T cells, B-cell-depleted T cells, or PBMCs supplied cDNA or gDNA.

The V gene's germline CDR1 is SGHRS and CDR2 YFSETQ. CDR3 length equals 15 residues. V was shortened by 5 bases and J by 6 bases, with 21 bases between the two germline ends. One Seattle source followed patients from active infection through their disease course. V is TRBV5-1 and J is TRBJ2-7; a weak D match, TRBD2 (7 bases). Source material: peripheral blood. This sequence originates from a woman aged 25 to 39 with COVID-19, enrolled during active disease. This CDR3 reads CASRGVAGARGEQYF. CDR3 nucleotides: TGCGCCAGCAGAGGAGTGGCGGGGGCACGGGGCGAGCAGTACTTC.